Listed below are T cell receptor beta chains from one sample, sequenced in a study of beta chain features in type 1 diabetes. This table comes from immunoSEQ multiplex PCR, and its TCRdb copy is limited to in-frame clones, with some not included. The table lists 900,000 or so clones, 15% to 20% of them singletons, with 0.02% to 0.025% in the top ten. The material sequenced was naive CD4+ T cells from blood. These receptors were collected from a woman younger than 30 in good health. The CDR3 runs from the conserved cysteine through the conserved F or W. D genes are given only for firm matches. Clone size is not always given. Where it is, it says once, few, many or a class for expanded clones.

>TRBV7-2|-|TRBJ1-5|-
TGTGCCAGCAGCGGAAAGAATAGCAATCAGCCCCAGCATTTT
CASSGKNSNQPQHF
>TRBV18|few|TRBJ2-4|-
TGTGCCAGCTCACCCCCCGCCGGCAGGGTGTTAGCCAAAAACATTCAGTACTTC
CASSPPAGRVLAKNIQYF
>TRBV27|few|TRBJ2-2|-
TGTGCCAGCAGTTTAGAGGGGACGGGCACCGGGGAGCTGTTTTTT
CASSLEGTGTGELFF
>TRBV5-8|few|TRBJ2-7|-
TGTGCCAGCAGCTCGGTGACCGAGCAGTACTTC
CASSSVTEQYF
>TRBV29-1|few|TRBJ1-4|-
TGCAGCGCTAAAGGGGGAAATGAAAAACTGTTTTTT
CSAKGGNEKLFF
>TRBV7-9|-|TRBJ2-3|TRBD1
TGTGCCAGCAGCAGACAGGGGGCAAGCACAGATACGCAGTATTTT
CASSRQGASTDTQYF
>TRBV27|-|TRBJ2-7|TRBD2
TGTGCCAGCAGTTTATCGAGACTAGCTGGTGAGCAGTACTTC
CASSLSRLAGEQYF
>TRBV15|-|TRBJ1-5|-
TGTGCCACCAGCAGAGATCTACAGGGTGGCAATCAGCCCCAGCATTTT
CATSRDLQGGNQPQHF
>TRBV7-3|-|TRBJ2-3|TRBD2
TGTGCCAGCAGCGAAAGGGGAGGGCTCCGCACAGATACGCAGTATTTT
CASSERGGLRTDTQYF
>TRBV9|-|TRBJ2-3|TRBD1
TGTGCCAGCAGCGTCCGGGACAGGGTCCACATTGGCCCAGATACGCAGTATTTT
CASSVRDRVHIGPDTQYF
>TRBV14|-|TRBJ2-2|TRBD1
TGTGCCAGCAGCCAAGTACAGGGGTCGTGGACCGGGGAGCTGTTTTTT
CASSQVQGSWTGELFF
>TRBV9|few|TRBJ2-1|TRBD2
TGTGCCAGCAGCGAACTAGCGGAAGGGTACAATGAGCAGTTCTTC
CASSELAEGYNEQFF
>TRBV25-1|-|TRBJ2-6|-
TGTGCCAGCAGAGACAGTGGTGCTGGGGCCAACGTCCTGACTTTC
CASRDSGAGANVLTF
>TRBV18|-|TRBJ2-5|TRBD2
TGTGCCAGCTCACCCCGGCAGCGGGGGACGTACCAAGAGACCCAGTACTTC
CASSPRQRGTYQETQYF
>TRBV27|-|TRBJ2-7|-
TGTGCCAGCAGCCCCCAGGGAGGCGAGCAGTACTTC
CASSPQGGEQYF
>TRBV5-1|-|TRBJ2-1|TRBD1
TGCGCCAGCAGCTCGGGACAGGCTGGTTACAATGAGCAGTTCTTC
CASSSGQAGYNEQFF
>TRBV29-1|-|TRBJ1-1|-
TGCAGCGCCCAGCGGAACACTGAAGCTTTCTTT
CSAQRNTEAFF
>TRBV14|few|TRBJ2-7|-
TGTGCCAGCAGCCAGGGTTGGGGAGCGGACAGCTCCTACGAGCAGTACTTC
CASSQGWGADSSYEQYF
>TRBV29-1|-|TRBJ2-5|-
TGCAGCGTTGGCTGGGTAGGGGAGACCCAGTACTTC
CSVGWVGETQYF
>TRBV28|-|TRBJ2-2|-
TGTGCCAGCAGTTCACCGGGACAAAGTAACACCGGGGAGCTGTTTTTT
CASSSPGQSNTGELFF
>TRBV9|-|TRBJ2-7|TRBD2
TGTGCCAGCAGCGCGTCCGGGACTAGTCGTTACGAGCAGTACTTC
CASSASGTSRYEQYF
>TRBV6-5|-|TRBJ1-1|TRBD1
TGTGCCAGCAGTCCCGGGCAGGGGGCGTGGGCTGAAGCTTTCTTT
CASSPGQGAWAEAFF
>TRBV19|few|TRBJ2-1|TRBD2
TGTGCCAGTCAGGGCGGGAGGGCCATTGGGAATGAGCAGTTCTTC
CASQGGRAIGNEQFF
>TRBV7-9|few|TRBJ1-1|TRBD1
TGTGCCAGCAGCAAAGGGACAGGGCAGAACACTGAAGCTTTCTTT
CASSKGTGQNTEAFF
>TRBV18|few|TRBJ2-1|TRBD2
TGTGCCAGCTCCCCAGGACTAGCGGGAGATAATGAGCAGTTCTTC
CASSPGLAGDNEQFF
>TRBV7-2|-|TRBJ2-7|TRBD2
TGTGCCAGCAGCTTAAGGGTCCTAGCGGGAGCAGTCCCCTACGAGCAGTACTTC
CASSLRVLAGAVPYEQYF
>TRBV29-1|few|TRBJ1-1|-
TGCAGCGTTGAAGTGTGGGGGCGTAACACTGAAGCTTTCTTT
CSVEVWGRNTEAFF
>TRBV18|-|TRBJ2-5|-
TGTGCCAGCTCGCATCAAGAGACCCAGTACTTC
CASSHQETQYF
>TRBV5-1|few|TRBJ1-5|-
TGCGCCAGCAGCAAGGAGGGAGGGAGCAATCAGCCCCAGCATTTT
CASSKEGGSNQPQHF
>TRBV18|-|TRBJ2-7|-
TGTGCCAGCTCACCTACCCCAGGATACGAGCAGTACTTC
CASSPTPGYEQYF
>TRBV5-6|few|TRBJ2-5|-
TGTGCCAGCAGCTTGTGGGCTCTCCAAGAGACCCAGTACTTC
CASSLWALQETQYF
>TRBV9|few|TRBJ1-1|-
TGTGCCAGCAGCGCCCATCAGGGAATGGGTAACACTGAAGCTTTCTTT
CASSAHQGMGNTEAFF
>TRBV15|few|TRBJ2-7|TRBD1
TGTGCCACCAGCAGGGACAGGGGTTGGGCCTACGAGCAGTACTTC
CATSRDRGWAYEQYF
>TRBV6-1|few|TRBJ1-2|-
TGTGCCAGCAGTGAAGCGTTGGCAGGACCTAACTATGGCTACACCTTC
CASSEALAGPNYGYTF
>TRBV5-4|-|TRBJ2-2|TRBD1
TGTGCCAGCAGCTTGGGACAGGGTCCCACCGGGGAGCTGTTTTTT
CASSLGQGPTGELFF
>TRBV5-6|few|TRBJ2-3|-
TGTGCCAGCAGCTTGGGGGGTAAAAATACGCAGTATTTT
CASSLGGKNTQYF
>TRBV2|few|TRBJ1-1|-
TGTGCCAGCTCCCAGCACGGTGTTAGTTTGAACACTGAAGCTTTCTTT
CASSQHGVSLNTEAFF
>TRBV7-2|-|TRBJ2-5|TRBD2
TGTGCCAGCAGCCCGCGATCACTAGCGATAGAGACCCAGTACTTC
CASSPRSLAIETQYF
>TRBV4-3|-|TRBJ1-2|-
TGCGCCAGCAGCCAAGATGACCAGGTTATCGTCTACACCTTC
CASSQDDQVIVYTF
>TRBV28|few|TRBJ2-1|-
TGTGCCAGCAGTTTACGTCAGGGAGTGTATGAGCAGTTCTTC
CASSLRQGVYEQFF
>TRBV11-1|few|TRBJ2-5|-
TGTGCCAGCAGCTCGTCGCTTGAAGAGACCCAGTACTTC
CASSSSLEETQYF
>TRBV11-1|few|TRBJ2-7|-
TGTGCCAGCAGCCGAGGGGGGGTCGCGGCCTACGAGCAGTACTTC
CASSRGGVAAYEQYF
>TRBV28|-|TRBJ1-5|-
TGTGCCAGCAGATCTACAGGGTATCAGCCCCAGCATTTT
CASRSTGYQPQHF
>TRBV5-1|-|TRBJ2-5|-
TGCGCCAGCAGCTTGGGCAGGGACCAAGAGACCCAGTACTTC
CASSLGRDQETQYF
>TRBV29-1|few|TRBJ1-5|-
TGCAGCGTTGAAGAGGTGACAGGTCCGAGACATTTT
CSVEEVTGPRHF
>TRBV18|-|TRBJ1-2|TRBD1
TGTGCCAGCTCACCCAGCGGGGCAGGGGGCTATGGCTACACCTTC
CASSPSGAGGYGYTF
>TRBV5-6|few|TRBJ2-7|TRBD1
TGTGCCAGCATCCGGACAGGGGTCTCCTACGAGCAGTACTTC
CASIRTGVSYEQYF
>TRBV7-2|few|TRBJ2-5|-
TGTGCCAGCAGCTTGTCCCCCGACCCCAGCGCTCAAGAGACCCAGTACTTC
CASSLSPDPSAQETQYF
>TRBV9|-|TRBJ2-1|-
TGTGCCAGCAGCAAAAGACCTGAGGCCAATGAGCAGTTCTTC
CASSKRPEANEQFF
>TRBV19|-|TRBJ2-3|-
TGTGCCAGTAGTTGGCAGCCGGGCGTAGCGAATACGCAGTATTTT
CASSWQPGVANTQYF
>TRBV20-1|few|TRBJ1-2|-
TGCAGTGCTAGTAGAGCCTATGGCTACACCTTC
CSASRAYGYTF
>TRBV7-2|few|TRBJ2-6|TRBD2
TGTGCCAGCAGCTTGGGAGCGGGGTACTCTGGGGCCAACGTCCTGACTTTC
CASSLGAGYSGANVLTF
>TRBV7-9|-|TRBJ2-3|-
TGTGCCAGCAGCCAGGGACTGGGGACAGATACGCAGTATTTT
CASSQGLGTDTQYF
>TRBV4-2|few|TRBJ1-2|-
TGTGCCAGCAGCCAAGATTTAGTCGTGATCAACTATGGCTACACCTTC
CASSQDLVVINYGYTF
>TRBV11-2|few|TRBJ2-2|-
TGTGCCAGCAGCTTAGATCTAATCCCAATTAGGAACACCGGGGAGCTGTTTTTT
CASSLDLIPIRNTGELFF
>TRBV10-3|-|TRBJ1-1|-
TGTGCCACCCTTGCCCGGGTGAACACTGAAGCTTTCTTT
CATLARVNTEAFF
>TRBV4-1|-|TRBJ1-5|TRBD1
TGCGCCAGCAGCCAAGTCCCAGGGGGGGATCAGCCCCAACATTTT
CASSQVPGGDQPQHF
>TRBV5-1|few|TRBJ2-1|TRBD1
TGCGCCAGCAGCTACGGACAGGGGTCGAATGAGCAGTTCTTC
CASSYGQGSNEQFF
>TRBV28|-|TRBJ1-1|-
TGTGCCAGCAGTTCCAACCAGAACACTGAAGCTTTCTTT
CASSSNQNTEAFF